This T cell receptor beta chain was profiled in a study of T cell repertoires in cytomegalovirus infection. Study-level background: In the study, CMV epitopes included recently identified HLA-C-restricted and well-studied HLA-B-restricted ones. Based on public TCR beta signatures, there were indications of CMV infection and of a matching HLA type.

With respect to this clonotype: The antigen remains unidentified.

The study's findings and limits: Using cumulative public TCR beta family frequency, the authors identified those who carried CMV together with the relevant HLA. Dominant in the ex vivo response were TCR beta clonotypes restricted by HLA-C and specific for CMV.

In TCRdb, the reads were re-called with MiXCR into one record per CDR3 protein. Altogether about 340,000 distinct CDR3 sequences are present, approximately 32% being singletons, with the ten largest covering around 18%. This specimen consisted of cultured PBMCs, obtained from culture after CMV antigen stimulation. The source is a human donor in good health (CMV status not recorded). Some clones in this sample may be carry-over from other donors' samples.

The CDR3 protein is CASSEFSGAGVSSYNEQFF. In nucleotides, the CDR3 is TGTGCCAGCAGTGAATTCTCGGGGGCAGGGGTAAGCTCCTACAATGAGCAGTTCTTC. The gene calls are TRBV25-1 and TRBJ2-1; D possibly matches TRBD1 or TRBD2 (6 bases each). V dropped 1 base and J dropped 0 bases, with 19 bases sitting between them. CDR3 length: 19 amino acids. CDR1 and CDR2 from the germline V gene are MGHDK and SYGVNS.